The 30 T cell receptor beta chains given below trace back to one sample, sequenced in a study of type 1 and type 2 diabetes patients. PCR was run on genomic DNA. Multiplex PCR with 30 forward and 13 reverse primers amplified the TCR beta CDR3. TCRdb re-analysed the multiplex PCR reads in MiXCR, keeping a single row per CDR3 protein. The table shows a few hundred thousand distinct CDR3 sequences, with 45% to 60% occurring only once. Sequenced material: peripheral blood mononuclear cells (PBMCs). The source is a young man with type 2 diabetes.

In its sample, this clonotype was seen many times. In DNA, the CDR3 is TGTGCCACCAGCAGAGATCTAGAATCGGACAGGGGTCTAGGGTGGGAGACCCAGTACTTC. This encodes CATSRDLESDRGLGWETQYF. The chain joins TRBV15 to TRBJ2-5; 9 nucleotides agree with TRBD1. The length of the CDR3 is 20 residues. Germline V CDR1 and CDR2: LNHNV, YYDKDF (reference sequence). V trimming: 0 bases; J trimming: 5 bases; junction bases outside the gene matches: 19.

The chain has TRBV19 and TRBJ1-5; TRBD1 aligns across 8 bases. Germline V lookup: CDR1 LNHDA, CDR2 SQIVND (reference sequence). The CDR3 covers 18 residues. V dropped 7 bases and J dropped 1; count of bases not matched to a gene: 15. CDR3 nucleotides: TGTGCCAGTAAACTAGCGGCAGGGGGCGTTCAAAGCAATCAGCCCCAGCATTTT. This sequence encodes CASKLAAGGVQSNQPQHF.

V and J are TRBV28 and TRBJ1-1; D is undetermined. Germline V CDR1 and CDR2: MDHEN, SYDVKM. This CDR3 comprises 11 residues. The CDR3 here is CSSKGNTEAFF. CDR3 DNA: TGTTCCTCCAAGGGTAACACTGAAGCTTTCTTT.

V and J are TRBV28 and TRBJ2-2; D might be TRBD2 (5 bases). CDR3 size: 12 residues. Per germline, CDR1 MDHEN and CDR2 SYDVKM. The CDR3 DNA reads TGTGCTACACAACTGGGGAGCGGGGAGCTGTTTTTT. It is translated as CATQLGSGELFF.

This clonotype appeared a few times. The chain is built from TRBV7-3 and TRBJ2-5; D gene uncertain. Germline values: CDR1 SGHTA, CDR2 FQGTGA. Trimming left V 3 bases short and J 6 bases short, with 11 bases between. This CDR3 contains 13 residues. The CDR3 bases are TGTGCCAGCAGCTTGGATAGTTTGCAGACCCAGTACTTC. This sequence encodes CASSLDSLQTQYF.

This chain joins TRBV7-9 and TRBJ2-2; possibly TRBD1 for D (6 bases). The CDR3 length is 15 residues. CDR1 and CDR2 (germline): SEHNR, FQNEAQ (reference sequence). Trimming stripped 1 base from V and 3 bases from J, with 9 bases between. CDR3: CASSLVRGDTGELFF. Here the CDR3 DNA reads TGTGCCAGCAGCTTAGTCAGGGGAGACACCGGGGAGCTGTTTTTT.

The rearrangement links TRBV7-2 to TRBJ2-2; 8 nucleotides line up with TRBD2. Germline CDR1 is SGHTA and CDR2 is FQGNSA. The CDR3 is made up of 15 amino acids. With V trimmed by 3 bases and J by 1 base, 1 base remained unmatched. The CDR3 loop reads CASSFGGVNTGELFF. The CDR3 DNA sequence: TGTGCCAGCAGCTTCGGGGGGGTGAACACCGGGGAGCTGTTTTTT.

In this sample, this clonotype turned up a few times. The chain has TRBV12-3 or TRBV12-4 and TRBJ1-2; D is possibly TRBD1 (6 bases). The CDR3 sequence is 13 residues long. V lost 6 bases and J lost 3, with 11 bases in between. In nucleotides, the CDR3 is TGTGCCAGCAGAGCGACAGGAGACTATGGCTACACCTTC. It is translated as CASRATGDYGYTF.

The chain combines TRBV24-1 with TRBJ2-7; 10 bases agree with TRBD1. Germline V gene lookup returns CDR1 KGHDR and CDR2 SFDVKD. With V trimmed by 9 bases and J by 9 bases, 13 bases remained unmatched. CDR3 size: 14 residues. In nucleotides, the CDR3 is TGTGCCACCTCCGCAGGAGGACAGGGGGTCGGGCAGTACTTC. This encodes CATSAGGQGVGQYF.

In its sample, this clonotype was seen many times. The rearrangement uses TRBV20-1 and TRBJ2-7, with 10 bases aligning to TRBD2. V was pared by 6 bases and J by 1 base, with 9 bases of the junction left unmatched. The germline V gene has CDR1 DFQATT and CDR2 SNEGSKA (reference sequence). This CDR3 region has 15 residues. CDR3: CSAWTGLALSYEQYF. The CDR3 nucleotides read TGCAGTGCGTGGACGGGACTAGCGTTATCCTACGAGCAGTACTTC.

The V and J genes are TRBV11-2 and TRBJ2-7, with a possible D match to TRBD1 (5 bases). V gave up 5 bases and J gave up 3 bases, with 14 bases separating them. Germline CDR1 and CDR2: SGHAT and FQNNGV. There are 14 residues in the CDR3. The DNA for the CDR3 is TGTGCCAGCAGCCTCAGACAGTCGAGCTACGAGCAGTACTTC. Translation gives CASSLRQSSYEQYF.

In this sample, this clonotype turned up a few times. This chain joins TRBV2 and TRBJ2-1; 10 positions match TRBD1. Looked up from germline, CDR1 is SNHLY and CDR2 is FYNNEI. CDR3 length: 15 residues. The V segment lost 9 bases and the J segment 4 bases; nucleotides outside the gene matches: 9. In DNA form, the CDR3 reads TGTGCCAGTGAACACGGGACAGGGGTATACAATGAGCAGTTCTTC. Protein: CASEHGTGVYNEQFF.

The chain is built from TRBV4-2 and TRBJ2-5, with D perhaps TRBD1 (5 bases). Looked up from germline, CDR1 is LGHNA and CDR2 is YNFKEQ. This CDR3 has 15 residues. V was trimmed by 1 base and J by 1 base, leaving 10 bases between them. This CDR3 is CASSQGRQSQETQYF. CDR3 coding DNA: TGTGCCAGCAGCCAAGGAAGACAGTCCCAAGAGACCCAGTACTTC.

This rearrangement joins TRBV9 to TRBJ2-1; D not certain. V lost 4 bases and J lost 1, with 12 bases in between. The V gene's germline CDR1 is SGDLS and CDR2 YYNGEE. This CDR3 spans 15 amino acids. The chain's CDR3 is CASSLPSESYNEQFF. The CDR3 DNA follows: TGTGCCAGCAGCCTCCCCTCAGAGTCCTACAATGAGCAGTTCTTC.

This clonotype was counted only a few times. This rearrangement joins TRBV30 to TRBJ1-1, with D unclear. The V gene lost 0 bases and the J gene lost 3 bases, with 8 bases spanning the gap. The germline V gene encodes CDR1 GTSNPN and CDR2 SVGIG (reference sequence). The CDR3 length is 13 residues. CDR3 DNA: TGTGCCTGGAGTGTAACAGCGTACACTGAAGCTTTCTTT. It codes for CAWSVTAYTEAFF.

The V call is TRBV25-1, the J call TRBJ1-1; TRBD1 matches at 7 bases. V lost 3 bases, J lost 4 bases, and 8 bases stayed unmatched. Germline CDR1 reads MGHDK; CDR2 reads SYGVNS. This CDR3 region has 15 residues. The CDR3, as DNA: TGTGCCAGCAGTGAGACAGGGACGGGAGGCACTGAAGCTTTCTTT. It codes for CASSETGTGGTEAFF.

The chain has TRBV6-5 and TRBJ2-7, with D perhaps matching TRBD1 (7 bases). The CDR3 sequence is 15 residues long. The germline V gene encodes CDR1 MNHEY and CDR2 SVGAGI. V was shortened by 5 bases and J by 6 bases, with 20 bases between the two germline ends. The CDR3 nucleotides are TGTGCCAGCAGTCTAGGGGGGCAGGGGGGCTCCGAGCAGTACTTC. Amino acid sequence: CASSLGGQGGSEQYF.

Of note for this clonotype: Relative to the germline gene, one junction end is altered; a read error may explain this. The chain is built from TRBV15 and TRBJ2-3, with 8 positions matching TRBD2. The CDR3 runs 15 residues. Germline V lookup: CDR1 LNHNV, CDR2 YYDKDF (reference sequence). CDR3 DNA sequence: TGTGCCACCAGCAGCGGCCGACTAGCGTCAGATACACAGTATTTT. It translates to CATSSGRLASDTQYF.

This clonotype was seen a few times. The chain recombines TRBV2 with TRBJ2-7; unclear D gene. The V end was cut by 7 bases, the J end by 4 bases, with 20 bases between. This CDR3 comprises 15 residues. Germline V gene lookup returns CDR1 SNHLY and CDR2 FYNNEI. As DNA, the CDR3 is TGTGCCAGCACCGAGGAACCCAGCCCCCTTTACGAGCAGTACTTC. Amino acid sequence: CASTEEPSPLYEQYF.

The V gene is TRBV19, the J gene TRBJ1-1; D call uncertain. The CDR3 totals 13 residues. Between the trimmed V and J ends, which lost 8 bases and 1 base, there was a span of 11 bases. In germline, CDR1 is LNHDA, CDR2 SQIVND (reference sequence). CDR3 DNA: TGTGCCAGTGCGGGAGGCCGGAACACTGAAGCTTTCTTT. It encodes CASAGGRNTEAFF. Looking up the rest from reference TRBV19 and TRBJ1-1 gives the full variable domain: DGGITQSPKYLFRKEGQNVTLSCEQNLNHDAMYWYRQDPGQGLRLIYYSQIVNDFQKGDIAEGYSVSREKKESFPLTVTSAQKNPTAFYLCASAGGRNTEAFFGQGTRLTVV.

The rearrangement links TRBV30 to TRBJ2-6; no reliable D call. CDR3 length equals 14 residues. V was trimmed by 1 base and J by 4 bases, leaving 8 bases between them. Germline assignment: CDR1 GTSNPN and CDR2 SVGIG (reference sequence). The CDR3 here is CAWSAIAGANVLTF. The DNA for the CDR3 is TGTGCCTGGAGTGCCATTGCCGGGGCCAACGTCCTGACTTTC.

This clonotype was seen once. This chain joins TRBV19 and TRBJ2-7, with 10 positions matching TRBD2. This CDR3 spans 15 amino acids. Trimming cost V 6 bases and J 1 base; bases outside gene matches: 6. From germline, CDR1 is LNHDA and CDR2 SQIVND (reference sequence). The CDR3 DNA sequence: TGTGCCAGTAGCCTACTAGCGGGGAGATCCTACGAGCAGTACTTC. It is translated as CASSLLAGRSYEQYF.

This clonotype was found a few times. The chain recombines TRBV2 with TRBJ1-2, with D tentatively TRBD1 (6 bases). Trimming left V 5 bases short and J 4 bases short, with 14 bases between. Germline-derived CDR1 and CDR2 are SNHLY and FYNNEI. This CDR3 has 14 amino acids. The CDR3 sequence: CASSNLGGAYGYTF. The CDR3 nucleotides read TGTGCCAGCAGTAATCTCGGGGGCGCCTATGGCTACACCTTC. Variable domain in full (rest from reference TRBV2 and TRBJ1-2): EPEVTQTPSHQVTQMGQEVILRCVPISNHLYFYWYRQILGQKVEFLVSFYNNEISEKSEIFDDQFSVERPDGSNFTLKIRSTKLEDSAMYFCASSNLGGAYGYTFGSGTRLTVV.

The V call is TRBV2, the J call TRBJ1-1; 9 bases map to TRBD1. V was pared by 7 bases and J by 11 bases, with 11 bases of the junction left unmatched. CDR1 SNHLY and CDR2 FYNNEI come from the germline V gene. This CDR3 has 13 residues. CDR3 residues: CASITGTGLEAFF. The CDR3 nucleotides read TGTGCCAGCATTACCGGGACAGGGCTTGAGGCTTTCTTT.

This clonotype was seen a handful of times. The genes are TRBV12-3 or TRBV12-4 and TRBJ2-2; D remains unclear. The CDR3 is 14 residues long. The ends were cut back, 3 bases at V and 5 bases at J, with 10 bases in the middle. The CDR3: CASSFLLSTGELFF. In DNA, the CDR3 is TGTGCCAGCAGTTTTCTTCTTTCAACCGGGGAGCTGTTTTTT.

This clonotype has just a few counts. V is TRBV7-8 and J is TRBJ2-7; D possibly corresponds to TRBD2 (5 bases). Germline V CDR1 and CDR2: SGHVS, FQNEAQ. CDR3 size: 14 residues. The V end was cut by 3 bases, the J end by 6 bases, with 15 bases between. DNA for the CDR3: TGTGCCAGCAGCTTCCCAGAACTAGAACGCGAGCAGTACTTC. This sequence encodes CASSFPELEREQYF.

The rearrangement joins TRBV5-1 to TRBJ2-7; TRBD1 agrees at 10 bases. The length of the CDR3 is 15 residues. Germline V gene lookup returns CDR1 SGHRS and CDR2 YFSETQ. Trimming at V came to 4 bases and at J to 2 bases, leaving 6 bases not matched to a gene. The CDR3 DNA sequence: TGCGCCAGCAGCCCAGGACAGGGGGGCACCTACGAGCAGTACTTC. Translation: CASSPGQGGTYEQYF.

This chain joins TRBV20-1 and TRBJ1-2; D uncertain. Germline CDR1 is DFQATT and CDR2 is SNEGSKA (reference sequence). V lost 1 base to trimming and J lost 2 bases, with 8 bases between them. The CDR3 consists of 13 residues. CDR3 sequence (DNA): TGCAGTGCTAGAGGGGGAGAGAACTATGGCTACACCTTC. Its translation: CSARGGENYGYTF.

This clonotype was counted between two and nine times. The chain links TRBV7-6 to TRBJ2-7; no firm D call. The CDR3 sequence is 13 residues long. Deletions cut 5 bases from V and 2 bases from J, with 10 bases between. Germline assignment: CDR1 SGHVS and CDR2 FNYEAQ. The CDR3 is CASSNTNTYEQYF. The CDR3 nucleotides read TGTGCCAGCAGCAACACTAACACCTACGAGCAGTACTTC.

The chain uses TRBV6-1 and TRBJ1-2, with unresolved D. The V and J ends lost 3 bases and 5 bases respectively, with 10 bases between them. Germline V lookup: CDR1 MNHNS, CDR2 SASEGT. This CDR3 contains 13 residues. The CDR3 spells CASSEGLLYGYTF. CDR3 DNA sequence: TGTGCCAGCAGTGAGGGTCTCCTGTATGGCTACACCTTC.